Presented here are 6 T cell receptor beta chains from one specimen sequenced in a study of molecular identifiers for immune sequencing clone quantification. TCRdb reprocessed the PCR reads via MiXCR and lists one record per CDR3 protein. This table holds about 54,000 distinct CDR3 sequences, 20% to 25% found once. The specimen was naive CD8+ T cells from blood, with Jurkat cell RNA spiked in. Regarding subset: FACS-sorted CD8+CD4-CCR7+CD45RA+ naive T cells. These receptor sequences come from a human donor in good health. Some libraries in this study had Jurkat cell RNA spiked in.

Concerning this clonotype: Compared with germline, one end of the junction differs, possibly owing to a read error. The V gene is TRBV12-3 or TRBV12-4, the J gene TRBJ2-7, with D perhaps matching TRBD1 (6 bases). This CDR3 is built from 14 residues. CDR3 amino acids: CACSYRVGPCEQYF. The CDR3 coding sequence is TGTGCCTGCAGTTACAGGGTTGGTCCCTGCGAGCAGTACTTC.

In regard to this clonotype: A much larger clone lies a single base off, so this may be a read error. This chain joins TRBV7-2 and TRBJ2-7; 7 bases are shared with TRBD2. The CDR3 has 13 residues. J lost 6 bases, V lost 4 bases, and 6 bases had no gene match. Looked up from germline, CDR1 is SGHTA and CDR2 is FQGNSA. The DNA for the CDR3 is TGTGCCAGCAGCTCAGTGGGAGGGGTCGAGCAGTACTTC. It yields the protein CASSSVGGVEQYF.

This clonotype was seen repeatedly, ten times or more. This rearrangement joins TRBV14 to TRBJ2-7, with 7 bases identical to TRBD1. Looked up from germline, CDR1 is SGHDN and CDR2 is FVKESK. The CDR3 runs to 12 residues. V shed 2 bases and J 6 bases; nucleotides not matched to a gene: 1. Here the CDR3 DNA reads TGTGCCAGCAGCCAAACAGGGGTCGAGCAGTACTTC. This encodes CASSQTGVEQYF. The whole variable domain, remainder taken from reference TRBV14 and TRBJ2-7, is EAGVTQFPSHSVIEKGQTVTLRCDPISGHDNLYWYRRVMGKEIKFLLHFVKESKQDESGMPNNRFLAERTGGTYSTLKVQPAELEDSGVYFCASSQTGVEQYFGPGTRLTVT.

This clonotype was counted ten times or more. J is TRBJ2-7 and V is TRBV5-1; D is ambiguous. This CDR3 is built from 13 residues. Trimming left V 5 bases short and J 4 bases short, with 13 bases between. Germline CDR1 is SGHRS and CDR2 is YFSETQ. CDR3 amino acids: CASSFGLGYEQYF. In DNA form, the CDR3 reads TGCGCCAGCAGTTTTGGTCTGGGGTACGAGCAGTACTTC. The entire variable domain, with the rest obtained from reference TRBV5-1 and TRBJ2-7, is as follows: KAGVTQTPRYLIKTRGQQVTLSCSPISGHRSVSWYQQTPGQGLQFLFEYFSETQRNKGNFPGRFSGRQFSNSRSEMNVSTLELGDSALYLCASSFGLGYEQYFGPGTRLTVT.

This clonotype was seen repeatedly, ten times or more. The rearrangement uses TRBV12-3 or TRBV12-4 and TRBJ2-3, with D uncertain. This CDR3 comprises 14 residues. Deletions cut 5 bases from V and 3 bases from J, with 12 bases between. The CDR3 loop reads CASSPIIGTDTQYF. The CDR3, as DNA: TGTGCCAGCAGTCCAATCATAGGGACAGATACGCAGTATTTT.

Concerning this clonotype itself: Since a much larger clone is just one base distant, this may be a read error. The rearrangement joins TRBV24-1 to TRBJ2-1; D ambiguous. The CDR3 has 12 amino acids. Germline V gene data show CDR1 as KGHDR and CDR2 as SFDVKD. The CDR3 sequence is CAASDLSYEQFF. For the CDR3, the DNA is TGTGCCGCCAGTGATTTGAGCTATGAGCAGTTCTTC.